The count of the clone carrying this T cell receptor beta chain is one. Its target is unknown. Preparation of the TCRbeta library used unique molecular identifiers. MiXCR, applied by TCRdb to the PCR reads, yields one record per CDR3 protein. This table has about 980,000 distinct CDR3 sequences, about 29% appearing once. The germline V gene has CDR1 SGHTA and CDR2 FQGNSA. The germline V and J ends were trimmed by 1 base and 7 bases, with 8 bases remaining between them. CDR3 size: 14 residues. This record comes from a study of T-cell reconstitution after alpha-beta-depleted transplantation in children. Study findings and constraints: Fresh T-cell production supplied most of the T-cell counts and diversity seen one year after transplant. Several hundred expanded graft clones reportedly gave rise to the alpha-beta T cells present about two months after transplant.

This chain connects TRBV7-2 to TRBJ1-6; no firm D call. The clonotype was recovered from a boy under two years old who had a stem cell transplant for SCID, so the T cells may come from the graft donor. Sequencing used PBMCs, mostly from graft donor cells, obtained 360 days after TCRalphabeta/CD19-depleted stem cell transplant. Here the CDR3 reads CASSLETRNSPLHF. The DNA for the CDR3 is TGTGCCAGCAGCTTAGAGACCCGGAATTCACCCCTCCACTTT.